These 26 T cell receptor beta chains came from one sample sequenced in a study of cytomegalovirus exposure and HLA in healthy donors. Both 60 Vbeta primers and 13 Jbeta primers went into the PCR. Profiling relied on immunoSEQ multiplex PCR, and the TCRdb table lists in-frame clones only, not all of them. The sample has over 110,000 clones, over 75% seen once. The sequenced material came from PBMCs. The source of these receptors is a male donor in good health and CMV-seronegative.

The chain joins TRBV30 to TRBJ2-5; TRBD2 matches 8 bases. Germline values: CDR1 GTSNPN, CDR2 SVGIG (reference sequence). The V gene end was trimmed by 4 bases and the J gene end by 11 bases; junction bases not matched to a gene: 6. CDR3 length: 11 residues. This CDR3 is CAWTGGGEQYF. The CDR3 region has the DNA TGTGCCTGGACGGGAGGGGGTGAGCAGTACTTC.

CDR3 sequence: CASSIQGSPETQYF. The CDR3 DNA reads TGTGCCAGCAGTATCCAGGGGTCCCCAGAGACCCAGTACTTC. The chain carries TRBV27 and TRBJ2-5, with D maybe TRBD1 (6 bases). The CDR3 runs to 14 residues. V was clipped by 5 bases and J by 4 bases, with 14 bases between them. Germline CDR1 is MNHEY and CDR2 is SMNVEV (reference sequence).

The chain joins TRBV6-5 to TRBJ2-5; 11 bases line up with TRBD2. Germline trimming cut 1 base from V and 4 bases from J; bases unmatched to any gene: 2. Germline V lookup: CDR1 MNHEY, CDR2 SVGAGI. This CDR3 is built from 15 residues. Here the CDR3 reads CASSYFGTSGETQYF. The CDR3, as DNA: TGTGCCAGCAGTTACTTCGGGACTAGCGGAGAGACCCAGTACTTC.

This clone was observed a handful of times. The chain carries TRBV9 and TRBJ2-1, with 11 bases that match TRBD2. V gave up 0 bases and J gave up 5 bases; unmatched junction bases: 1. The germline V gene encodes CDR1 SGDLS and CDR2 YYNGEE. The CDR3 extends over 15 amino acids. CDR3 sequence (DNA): TGTGCCAGCAGCGTAGAGGGACTAGCGGACAATGAGCAGTTCTTC. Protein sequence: CASSVEGLADNEQFF.

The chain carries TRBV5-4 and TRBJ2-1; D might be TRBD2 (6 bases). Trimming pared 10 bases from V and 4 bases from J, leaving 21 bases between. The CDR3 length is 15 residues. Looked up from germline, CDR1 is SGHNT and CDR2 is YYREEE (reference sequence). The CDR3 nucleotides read TGTGCCGTTTACCCTGAGGGAGGAGGTTACAATGAGCAGTTCTTC. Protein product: CAVYPEGGGYNEQFF.

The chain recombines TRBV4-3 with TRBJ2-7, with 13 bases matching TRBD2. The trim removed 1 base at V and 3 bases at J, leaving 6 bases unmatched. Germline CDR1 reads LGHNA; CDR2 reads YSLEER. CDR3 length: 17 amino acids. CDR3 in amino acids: CASSQGTSGSFIYEQYF. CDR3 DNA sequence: TGCGCCAGCAGCCAAGGGACTAGCGGGAGTTTCATCTACGAGCAGTACTTC.

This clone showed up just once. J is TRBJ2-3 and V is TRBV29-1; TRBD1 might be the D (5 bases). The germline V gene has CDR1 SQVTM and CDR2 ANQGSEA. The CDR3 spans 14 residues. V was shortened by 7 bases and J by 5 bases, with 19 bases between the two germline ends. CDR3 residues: CSATRQSRVDTQYF. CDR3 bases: TGCAGCGCTACGAGACAGTCACGGGTAGATACGCAGTATTTT.

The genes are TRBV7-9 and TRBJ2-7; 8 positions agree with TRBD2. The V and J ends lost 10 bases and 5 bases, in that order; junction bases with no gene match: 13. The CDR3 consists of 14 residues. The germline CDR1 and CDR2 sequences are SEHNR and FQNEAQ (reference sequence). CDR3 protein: CAIDPSGSPNEQYF. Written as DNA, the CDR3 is TGTGCCATCGACCCAAGCGGGAGCCCCAACGAGCAGTACTTC.

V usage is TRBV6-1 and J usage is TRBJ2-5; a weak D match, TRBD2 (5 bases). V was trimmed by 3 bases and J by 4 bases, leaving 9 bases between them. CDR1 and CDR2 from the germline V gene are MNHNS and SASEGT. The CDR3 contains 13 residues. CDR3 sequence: CASSDIGGETQYF. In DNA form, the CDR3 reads TGTGCCAGCAGTGATATAGGAGGAGAGACCCAGTACTTC.

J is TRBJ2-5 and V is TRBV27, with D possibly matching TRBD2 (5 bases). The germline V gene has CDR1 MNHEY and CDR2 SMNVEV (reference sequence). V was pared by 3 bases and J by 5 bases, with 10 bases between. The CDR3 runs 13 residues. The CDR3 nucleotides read TGTGCCAGCAGTTTGACGGGGTGGGAGACCCAGTACTTC. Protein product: CASSLTGWETQYF.

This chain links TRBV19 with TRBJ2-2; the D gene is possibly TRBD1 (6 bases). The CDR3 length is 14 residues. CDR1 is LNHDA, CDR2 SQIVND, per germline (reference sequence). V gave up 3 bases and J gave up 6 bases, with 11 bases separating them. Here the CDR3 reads CASSMRGSAGELFF. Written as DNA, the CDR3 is TGTGCCAGTAGTATGAGGGGGTCGGCCGGGGAGCTGTTTTTT.

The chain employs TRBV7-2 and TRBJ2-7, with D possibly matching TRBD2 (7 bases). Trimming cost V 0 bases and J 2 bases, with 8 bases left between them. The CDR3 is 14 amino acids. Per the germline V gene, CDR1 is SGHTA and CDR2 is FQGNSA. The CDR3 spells CASSLAGGPYEQYF. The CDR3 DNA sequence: TGTGCCAGCAGCTTAGCGGGGGGGCCCTACGAGCAGTACTTC.

CDR3 loop: CASSPQGGATFEAFF. As DNA, the CDR3 is TGTGCCAGCTCACCCCAGGGGGGTGCCACGTTCGAAGCTTTCTTT. This chain joins TRBV18 and TRBJ1-1; TRBD1 matches at 7 bases. This CDR3 has 15 amino acids. CDR1 and CDR2 (germline): KGHSH, LQKENI. V lost 3 bases and J lost 8; bases outside the gene matches: 12.

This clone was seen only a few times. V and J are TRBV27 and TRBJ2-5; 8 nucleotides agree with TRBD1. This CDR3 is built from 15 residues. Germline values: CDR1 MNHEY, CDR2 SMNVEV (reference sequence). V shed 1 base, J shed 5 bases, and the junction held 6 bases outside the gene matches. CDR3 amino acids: CASSLWTGKVETQYF. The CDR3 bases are TGTGCCAGCAGTTTATGGACAGGGAAAGTGGAGACCCAGTACTTC.

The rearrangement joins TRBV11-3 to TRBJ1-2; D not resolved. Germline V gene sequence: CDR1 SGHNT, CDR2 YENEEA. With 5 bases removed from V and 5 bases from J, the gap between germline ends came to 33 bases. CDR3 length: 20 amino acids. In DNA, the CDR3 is TGTGCCAGCAGCCTACCAGGCAGATATCAGGCGGAGGACCAGGAATATGGCTACACCTTC. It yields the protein CASSLPGRYQAEDQEYGYTF.

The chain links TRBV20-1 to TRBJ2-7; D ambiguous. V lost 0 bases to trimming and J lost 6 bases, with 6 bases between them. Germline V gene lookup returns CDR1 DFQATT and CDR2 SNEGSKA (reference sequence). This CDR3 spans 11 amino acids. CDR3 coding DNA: TGCAGTGCTAGAGATGTATCCGAGCAGTACTTC. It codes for CSARDVSEQYF.

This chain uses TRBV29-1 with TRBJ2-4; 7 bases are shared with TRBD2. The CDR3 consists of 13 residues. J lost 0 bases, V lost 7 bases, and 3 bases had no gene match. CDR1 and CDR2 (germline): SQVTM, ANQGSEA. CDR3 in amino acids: CSAGGVAKNIQYF. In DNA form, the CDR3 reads TGCAGCGCTGGGGGGGTAGCCAAAAACATTCAGTACTTC.

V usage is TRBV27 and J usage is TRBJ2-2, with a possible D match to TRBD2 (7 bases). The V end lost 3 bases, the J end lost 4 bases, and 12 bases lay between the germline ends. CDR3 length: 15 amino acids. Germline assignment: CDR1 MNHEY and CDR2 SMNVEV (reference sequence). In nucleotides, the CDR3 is TGTGCCAGCAGTTTTGGGGGGGCGGGCACCGGGGAGCTGTTTTTT. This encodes CASSFGGAGTGELFF.

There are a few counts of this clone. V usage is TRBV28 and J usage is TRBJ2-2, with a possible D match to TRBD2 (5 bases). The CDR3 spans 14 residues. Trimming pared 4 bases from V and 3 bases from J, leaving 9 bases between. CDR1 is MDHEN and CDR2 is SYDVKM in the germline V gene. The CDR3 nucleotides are TGTGCCAGCAGTTCCGCGGGCCACACCGGGGAGCTGTTTTTT. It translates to CASSSAGHTGELFF. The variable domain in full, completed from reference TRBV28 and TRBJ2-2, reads DVKVTQSSRYLVKRTGEKVFLECVQDMDHENMFWYRQDPGLGLRLIYFSYDVKMKEKGDIPEGYSVSREKKERFSLILESASTNQTSMYLCASSSAGHTGELFFGEGSRLTVL.

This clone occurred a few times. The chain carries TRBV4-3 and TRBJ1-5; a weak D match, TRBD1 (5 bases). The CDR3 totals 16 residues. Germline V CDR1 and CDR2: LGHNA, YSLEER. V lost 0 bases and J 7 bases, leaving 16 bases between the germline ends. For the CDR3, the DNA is TGCGCCAGCAGCCAAGACGGGCGGGGGGAGGGCCAGCCCCAGCATTTT. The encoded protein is CASSQDGRGEGQPQHF.

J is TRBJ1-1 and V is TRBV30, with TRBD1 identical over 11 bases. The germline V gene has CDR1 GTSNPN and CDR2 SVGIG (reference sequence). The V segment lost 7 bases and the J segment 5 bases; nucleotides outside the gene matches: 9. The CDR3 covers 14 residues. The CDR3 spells CASPPGTGGTEAFF. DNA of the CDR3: TGTGCCTCACCCCCCGGGACAGGGGGAACTGAAGCTTTCTTT. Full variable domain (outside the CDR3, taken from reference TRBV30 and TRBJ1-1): SQTIHQWPATLVQPVGSPLSLECTVEGTSNPNLYWYRQAAGRGLQLLFYSVGIGQISSEVPQNLSASRPQDRQFILSSKKLLLSDSGFYLCASPPGTGGTEAFFGQGTRLTVV.

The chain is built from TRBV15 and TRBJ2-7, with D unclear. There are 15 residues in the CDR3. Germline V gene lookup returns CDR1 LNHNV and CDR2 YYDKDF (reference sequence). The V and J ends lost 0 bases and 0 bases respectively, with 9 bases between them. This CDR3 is CATSRDKVASYEQYF. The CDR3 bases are TGTGCCACCAGCAGAGATAAAGTAGCCTCCTACGAGCAGTACTTC.

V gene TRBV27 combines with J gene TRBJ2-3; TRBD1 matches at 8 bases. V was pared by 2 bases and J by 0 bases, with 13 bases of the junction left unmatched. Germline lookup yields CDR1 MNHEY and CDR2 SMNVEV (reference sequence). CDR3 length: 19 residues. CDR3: CASSLPRQGTSPSTDTQYF. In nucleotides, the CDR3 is TGTGCCAGCAGTTTACCGAGACAGGGGACTTCTCCTAGCACAGATACGCAGTATTTT.

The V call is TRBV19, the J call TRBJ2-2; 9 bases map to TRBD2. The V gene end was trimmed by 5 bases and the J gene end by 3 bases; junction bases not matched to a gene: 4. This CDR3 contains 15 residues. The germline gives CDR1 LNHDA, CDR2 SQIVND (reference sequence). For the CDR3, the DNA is TGTGCCAGTAGTCTACTAGCGGGCCACACCGGGGAGCTGTTTTTT. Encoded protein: CASSLLAGHTGELFF.

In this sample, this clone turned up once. The DNA for the CDR3 is TGTGCCAGCGAGGGGAACACTGAAGCTTTCTTT. It codes for CASEGNTEAFF. V is TRBV2 and J is TRBJ1-1, with D unresolved. With 8 bases removed from V and 1 base from J, the gap between germline ends came to 5 bases. This CDR3 has 11 residues. CDR1 SNHLY and CDR2 FYNNEI come from the germline V gene.

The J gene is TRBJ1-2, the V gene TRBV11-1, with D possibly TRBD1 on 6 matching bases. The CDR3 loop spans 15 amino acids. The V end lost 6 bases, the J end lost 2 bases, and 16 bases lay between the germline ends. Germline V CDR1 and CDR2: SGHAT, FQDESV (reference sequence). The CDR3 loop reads CASSVPTGINYGYTF. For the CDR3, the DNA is TGTGCCAGCAGTGTTCCCACAGGGATCAACTATGGCTACACCTTC.